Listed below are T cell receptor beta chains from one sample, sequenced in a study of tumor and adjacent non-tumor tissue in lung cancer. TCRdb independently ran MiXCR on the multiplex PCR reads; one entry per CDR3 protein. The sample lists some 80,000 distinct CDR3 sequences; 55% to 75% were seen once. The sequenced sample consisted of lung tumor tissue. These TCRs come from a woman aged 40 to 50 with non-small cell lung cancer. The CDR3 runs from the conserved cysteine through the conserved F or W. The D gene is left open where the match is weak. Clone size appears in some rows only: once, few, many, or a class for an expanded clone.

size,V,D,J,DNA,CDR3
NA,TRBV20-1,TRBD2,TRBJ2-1,TGCAGTGCTATAGATTTTGCTAGCGGGCAAAGCTCTTACAATGAGCAGTTCTTC,CSAIDFASGQSSYNEQFF
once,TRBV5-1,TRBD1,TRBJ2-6,TGCGCCAGCAGCTCGGGACAGGGTATCTCTGGGACCAACGTCCTGACTTTC,CASSSGQGISGTNVLTF
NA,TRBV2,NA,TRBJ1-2,TGTGCCAGCAGTGAGGCGGGACATGCGTATGGCTACACCTTC,CASSEAGHAYGYTF
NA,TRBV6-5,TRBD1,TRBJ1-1,TGTGCCAGCGGCAGTTACAGGGGCACTGAAGCTTTCTTT,CASGSYRGTEAFF
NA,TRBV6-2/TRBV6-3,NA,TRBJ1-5,TGTGCCAGCAGTCCAGTCGTGGCAGGGAGGGATAGCAATCAGCACCAGCATTTT,CASSPVVAGRDSNQHQHF
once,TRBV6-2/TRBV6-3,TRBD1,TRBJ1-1,TGTGCCAGCAGTTGCCACAGAGGGGCCGGACAGGATGACACTGAAGCTTTCTTT,CASSCHRGAGQDDTEAFF
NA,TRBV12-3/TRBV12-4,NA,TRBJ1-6,TGTACCAGCAGTTTGAGCTCCTATAATCCACCCCTCCACTTT,CTSSLSSYNPPLHF
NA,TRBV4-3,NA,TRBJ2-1,TGCGCCAGCAGCCAAGGGACTAACGGGATTTACAATGAGCAGTTCTTC,CASSQGTNGIYNEQFF
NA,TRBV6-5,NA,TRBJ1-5,TGTGTCAGCAGTTATCAGGGACAGCCCCAGCATTTT,CVSSYQGQPQHF
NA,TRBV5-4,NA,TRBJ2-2,TGTGTCAGCAGCTTGGGACGGGCGAACACCGGGGAGCTGTTTTTT,CVSSLGRANTGELFF
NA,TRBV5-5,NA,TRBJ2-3,TGTGCCAGCAGCTTATCTCCATTAATCAATCAGCCCCAGTATTTT,CASSLSPLINQPQYF
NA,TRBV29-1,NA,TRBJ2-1,TGCAGCGTTGCCATATGCAATGAGCAGTTCTTC,CSVAICNEQFF
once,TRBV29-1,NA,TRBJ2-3,TGCGCAACTGGACAAGCGCTAACAGATATGCAGTATTTT,CATGQALTDMQYF
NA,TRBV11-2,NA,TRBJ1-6,TGTGCCAGCAGTTCAACATTAGAGACAAACCGGAGTTCTCCCCTCCACTTT,CASSSTLETNRSSPLHF
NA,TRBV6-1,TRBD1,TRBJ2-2,TGTGCCACAAAGGGGGAGACAGGGCTATCCGGGGATCTGCTTTTT,CATKGETGLSGDLLF
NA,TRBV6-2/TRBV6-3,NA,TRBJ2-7,TGTACCAGCAGTTACTCGGCCGGTTACAAGCAGTACTTC,CTSSYSAGYKQYF
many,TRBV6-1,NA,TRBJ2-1,TGTGCCAGCATCAGGCTTAGCGGCTACAATGAGCAGTTCTTC,CASIRLSGYNEQFF
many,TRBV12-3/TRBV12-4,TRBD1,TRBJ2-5,TGTGCCAGCAGTTTTGGGACAGGGGTTGGAGGAGAGGCCCAGTACTTC,CASSFGTGVGGEAQYF
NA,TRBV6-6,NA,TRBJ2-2,TGTGCCAATAGCTATGGGCGGGCGAACACCGGGGAGCTGTTTTTT,CANSYGRANTGELFF
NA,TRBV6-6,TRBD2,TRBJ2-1,TGTGACAGCCAAAAGGGAGGTCTAGCGGGCTCCTACAATGAGCAGTTCTTC,CDSQKGGLAGSYNEQFF
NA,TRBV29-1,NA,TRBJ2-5,TGCAGCTGCTTACCGGAGGAGAGACAAGAGACACAGTACTTC,CSCLPEERQETQYF
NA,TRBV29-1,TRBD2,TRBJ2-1,TGTAGCGTTGAAGCAATGACTAGCGGGAGAGGGGGTGAGTATTTCTTC,CSVEAMTSGRGGEYFF
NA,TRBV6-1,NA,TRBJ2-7,TGTGCCAGCAGTGAATTCGGGGGAAGCTCCTACGAGCAGTACTTC,CASSEFGGSSYEQYF
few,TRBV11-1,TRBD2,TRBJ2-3,TGTGCCAGCAGTTCCCAGACTAGCGGGGAAAGGAACCCAGATACACAGTATTTT,CASSSQTSGERNPDTQYF
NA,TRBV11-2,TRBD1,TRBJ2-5,TGTGCCAGCATCCTAGCCACAGGGGTAGAGGAGACCCAGTACTTC,CASILATGVEETQYF
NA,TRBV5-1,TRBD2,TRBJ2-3,TGCGCCAGCAGTTTTGTAACTAGCGGGGGTGGAGAAGATACGCAGTATTTT,CASSFVTSGGGEDTQYF
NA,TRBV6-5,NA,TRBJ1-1,TGTACTTCACGGAGGGGACCCGACAGGCCGAACACTGAAGCTTTCTTT,CTSRRGPDRPNTEAFF
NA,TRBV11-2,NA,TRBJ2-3,TGTACCAGCAGCTTAGCCTCCCAGGGTAACACAGATATGCAGTATTTT,CTSSLASQGNTDMQYF
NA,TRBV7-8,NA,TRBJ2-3,TGTGCCAGCACCCTAACAGGAGGTACAGATACGCAGTATTTT,CASTLTGGTDTQYF
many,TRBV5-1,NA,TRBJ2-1,TGCGCCAGCAGCAAGCGAGACAGCAATGAGCAGTTCTTC,CASSKRDSNEQFF
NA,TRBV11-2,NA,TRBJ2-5,TGTGCCAGCAGCTTTATTGGGCTGCAAGAGGGCCAGTACTTC,CASSFIGLQEGQYF
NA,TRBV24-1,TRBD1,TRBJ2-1,TGTGTCACCAGTGATCCAGGACAGGGTATAGAGGAGCAGTTCTTC,CVTSDPGQGIEEQFF
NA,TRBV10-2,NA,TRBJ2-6,TGTGCCAGCAAGGTCCCGGGAAAGGGCTCGACTGGGGCCAACGTCCTGACTTTC,CASKVPGKGSTGANVLTF